This TCR beta chain was sequenced during a study of blood T cell repertoires in COVID-19. Overall study: Acute-phase and convalescent COVID-19 samples originated in the United States, Italy and Spain. Sample material is recorded as cDNA or gDNA derived from T cells, B-cell-depleted T cells, or PBMCs.

Germline V gene sequence: CDR1 MNHEY, CDR2 SMNVEV (reference sequence). V lost 3 bases and J lost 8; bases outside the gene matches: 10. The CDR3 loop spans 15 amino acids. In the source study's methods: Reference gene primer amplification gave nucleated cell count estimates. This table comes from immunoSEQ multiplex PCR, and its TCRdb copy is limited to in-frame clones, with some not included. V and J calls and clone size follow that table, whereas D and trimming were derived from the DNA. The table lists 250,000 to 300,000 clones, approximately 85% of them singletons, with 1% in the top ten. Enrolled through a virtual design, the participants were between 18 and 89 years of age and came from some 26 US areas.

The chain couples TRBV27 to TRBJ2-3; 8 bases fit TRBD2. The receptor's source is a woman in her thirties who had recovered from COVID-19. Sequenced: PBMCs or T cells enriched from blood (not recorded which). Written as DNA, the CDR3 is TGTGCCAGCAGTTTTCGGGGGGGCCTTGGAGGTACGCAGTATTTT. This sequence encodes CASSFRGGLGGTQYF.